This T cell receptor (beta chain) was captured in a study of human T cells and chemical hapten exposure. Study details: TCR yields per sample varied mostly from small pooled library volume differences.

The library attached unique molecular identifiers to individual cDNA molecules. In the authors' methods: From around 20,000 to 690,000 TCRs were found per sample, with a median of approximately 96,000. One entry per CDR3 protein, called by TCRdb with MiXCR from the 5' RACE reads. TCRdb, not the authors, supplied the V and J calls. The sample contains about 80,000 distinct CDR3 sequences, less than 9.5% of which appear only once. Germline CDR1 and CDR2: WSHSY and SAAADI. With V trimmed by 2 bases and J by 5 bases, 7 bases remained unmatched. The CDR3 is 15 amino acids. There are a few counts of this clonotype. The antigen remains unidentified. Unfractionated whole blood served as the source for total RNA extraction. Study findings and constraints: After DPC sensitization, TCRs above 1 in 1000 frequency showed no change.

This sequence joins TRBV10-2 and TRBJ2-5; TRBD1 matches 8 bases. The sequence came from a male donor in good health. CDR3 sequence (DNA): TGCGCCAGCAGTGAGGTGGACAGGGCCAAGGAGACCCAGTACTTC. It encodes CASSEVDRAKETQYF.